The clone carrying this T cell receptor (beta chain) was seen repeatedly, ten times or more. Its antigen is not identified. On the day of bone marrow donation, the related graft donor provided peripheral blood. Method: immunoSEQ multiplex PCR; TCRdb's copy keeps in-frame clones and lacks some. The sample is made up of about 36,000 clones, none counted only once. Trimming removed 6 bases at V and 3 bases at J, with 14 bases between. Germline loops: CDR1 MNHEY, CDR2 SVGAGI. The CDR3 is made up of 14 amino acids. The data belong to a study of T cells after posttransplantation cyclophosphamide. Notes on the study in general: Donor CD8+ memory clones often dominated recipient blood repertoires at later times. Blood and skin or GI T cell repertoires showed limited TRB overlap. Recipient CMV seropositivity and CMV reactivation strongly tracked TRB clonality.

The V call is TRBV6-5, the J call TRBJ1-2; no clear D. The TCR was taken from a girl aged 10 to 17 in good health, CMV-negative, and a related stem cell transplant donor. Input material: PBMCs. The CDR3 DNA reads TGTGCCAGCAGCCGCCAACAGTCTTACTATGGCTACACCTTC. This sequence encodes CASSRQQSYYGYTF.